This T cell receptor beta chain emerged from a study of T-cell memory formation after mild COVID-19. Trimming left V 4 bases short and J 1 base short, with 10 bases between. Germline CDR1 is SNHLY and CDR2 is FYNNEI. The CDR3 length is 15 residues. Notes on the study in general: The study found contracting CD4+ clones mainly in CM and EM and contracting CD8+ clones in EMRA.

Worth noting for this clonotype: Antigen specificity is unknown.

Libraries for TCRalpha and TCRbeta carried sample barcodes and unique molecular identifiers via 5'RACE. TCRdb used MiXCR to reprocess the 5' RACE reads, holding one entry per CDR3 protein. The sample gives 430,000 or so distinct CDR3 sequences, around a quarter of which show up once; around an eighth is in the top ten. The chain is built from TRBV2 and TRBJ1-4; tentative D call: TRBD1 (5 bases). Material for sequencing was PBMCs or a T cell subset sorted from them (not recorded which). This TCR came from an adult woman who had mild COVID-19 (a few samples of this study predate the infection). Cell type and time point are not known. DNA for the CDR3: TGTGCCAGCAGTGTCCCCGGGGGAACTAATGAAAAACTGTTTTTT. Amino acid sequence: CASSVPGGTNEKLFF. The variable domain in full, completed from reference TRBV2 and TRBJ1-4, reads EPEVTQTPSHQVTQMGQEVILRCVPISNHLYFYWYRQILGQKVEFLVSFYNNEISEKSEIFDDQFSVERPDGSNFTLKIRSTKLEDSAMYFCASSVPGGTNEKLFFGSGTQLSVL.